The clone carrying this T cell receptor beta chain was seen repeatedly, ten times or more. The sample is drawn from a study of T-cell reconstitution after alpha-beta-depleted transplantation in children. This CDR3 spans 14 amino acids. V was pared by 8 bases and J by 6 bases, with 10 bases of the junction left unmatched. CDR1 and CDR2 (germline): MDHEN, SYDVKM. This sample's TCRbeta library carried unique molecular identifier barcodes. TCRdb re-derived calls from the PCR reads in MiXCR, one entry per CDR3 protein. This table has 190,000 or so distinct CDR3 sequences, approximately 6.6% appearing once.

The input for sequencing was PBMCs from the stem cell graft donor, taken from the stem cell graft. The rearrangement links TRBV28 to TRBJ2-5; TRBD1 matches 9 bases. This receptor was identified in a human donor who donated a stem cell graft to a child with Wiskott-Aldrich syndrome. The CDR3 region has the DNA TGTGCCAGCCGGGACCCGGGACAGGGAAAGACCCAGTACTTC. Translated: CASRDPGQGKTQYF.